A selection of T cell receptor gamma chains follows, all from one sample in a study of Vδ1+ human thymocytes. TCRdb redid the clone calls on the multiplex PCR reads with CATT. The table lists about 27,000 gamma-chain clones, around 18% of them singletons, with about 1.9% in the top ten. The sample comprised Vdelta1+ gamma-delta thymocytes from the thymus. The receptors were sampled from a boy younger than two who had congenital heart surgery. Both conserved end residues are part of each CDR3. Where a row states a size, it is once, few, many or the class of an expanded clone; other rows omit it.

J gene,V gene,clone size,CDR3 DNA,CDR3 protein
TRGJ1/TRGJ2,TRGV8,.,TGTGCCACCTGGGATAACTTTTATTATAAGAAACTCTTT,CATWDNFYYKKLF
TRGJ1/TRGJ2,TRGV5,few,TGTGCCACCTGGGACAGGAGGATGGATAAGAAACTCTTT,CATWDRRMDKKLF
TRGJ1/TRGJ2,TRGV2,.,TGTGCCACCTGGGACGGGCACCGGTATAAGAAACTCTTT,CATWDGHRYKKLF
TRGJ1/TRGJ2,TRGV4,few,TGTGCCACCTGGGATGGTCTGCTTTATTATAAGAAACTCTTT,CATWDGLLYYKKLF
TRGJ1/TRGJ2,TRGV5,.,TGTGCCACCTGGGACAGGCCAGTTAAGAAACTCTTT,CATWDRPVKKLF
TRGJ1/TRGJ2,TRGV9,.,TGTGCCTTGTGGGAGCCACTCAATTATTATAAGAAACTCTTT,CALWEPLNYYKKLF
TRGJP2,TRGV3,.,TGTGCCACCTGGGACAGGAGTGATTGGATCAAGACGTTT,CATWDRSDWIKTF
TRGJP,TRGV9,.,TGTGCCTTGTGGGAGGTGCCGAGAAGGGGAAAAATCAAGGTATTT,CALWEVPRRGKIKVF
TRGJP1,TRGV2,few,TGTGCCACCTGGGACGGCCTCGGTTGGTTCAAGATATTT,CATWDGLGWFKIF
TRGJP1,TRGV8,.,TGTGCCACCTGGGATTCGGGGGGGGTTACCACTGGTTGGTTCAAGATATTT,CATWDSGGVTTGWFKIF
TRGJ1/TRGJ2,TRGV9,few,TGTGCCTTGTGGGACAACCACCAACATAAGAAACTCTTT,CALWDNHQHKKLF
TRGJ1/TRGJ2,TRGV3,.,TGTGCCACCTGGGACAGTGTCCCCCTAAAACTCTTT,CATWDSVPLKLF
TRGJ1/TRGJ2,TRGV4,few,TGTGCCACCTGGGATGGCCCCTATAAGAAACTCTTT,CATWDGPYKKLF
TRGJ1/TRGJ2,TRGV2,.,TGTGCCACCTGGGACGGGCTCGGGCATAAGAAACTCTTT,CATWDGLGHKKLF
TRGJ1/TRGJ2,TRGV3,few,TGTGCCACCTGGGACAGGCTTAGGGGGTATTATAAGAAACTCTTT,CATWDRLRGYYKKLF
TRGJP,TRGV9,.,TGTGCCTTGTGGGATCAAGTACACACAAGGGAGTTGGGCAAAAAAATAAAGGTATTT,CALWDQVHTRELGKKIKVF
TRGJ1/TRGJ2,TRGV4,.,TGTGCCACCTGGGATGGGCAGACGAATTATTATAAGAAACTCTTT,CATWDGQTNYYKKLF
TRGJ1/TRGJ2,TRGV8,.,TGTGCCACCTGGGACAGGGGCCCTTGGTATTATAAGAAACTCTTT,CATWDRGPWYYKKLF
TRGJ1/TRGJ2,TRGV5,few,TGTGCCACCTGGGGCCCCGAAAATTATTATAAGAAACTCTTT,CATWGPENYYKKLF
TRGJ1/TRGJ2,TRGV4,few,TGTGCCACCTGGGAGTGGTATTATAAGAAACTCTTT,CATWEWYYKKLF
TRGJ1/TRGJ2,TRGV9,.,TGTGCCTTAAGGGACCCTAGAGGGGGGAAACTCTTT,CALRDPRGGKLF
TRGJ1/TRGJ2,TRGV8,.,TGTGCCACCTGGGATACCGCTGAGAAACTCTTT,CATWDTAEKLF
TRGJP1,TRGV9,.,TGTGCCTTGTGGGAAACTCGGGGTGGTTGGTTCAAGATATTT,CALWETRGGWFKIF
TRGJ1/TRGJ2,TRGV3,.,TGTGCCACCTGGGACAACCTCAGGCATTATAAGAAACTCTTT,CATWDNLRHYKKLF
TRGJ1/TRGJ2,TRGV9,few,TGTGCCTTGTGGACCCCTCCGACGGCGAAACTCTTT,CALWTPPTAKLF
TRGJ1/TRGJ2,TRGV9,few,TGTGCCTTGTGGGAGTATGGGTATAAGAAACTCTTT,CALWEYGYKKLF
TRGJ1/TRGJ2,TRGV9,few,TGTGCCTTGTGGGAGGAAGATTATAAGAAACTCTTT,CALWEEDYKKLF
TRGJ1/TRGJ2,TRGV5,.,TGTGCCACCTGGGACAGGCGGACTGATTATAAGAAACTCTTT,CATWDRRTDYKKLF
TRGJP1,TRGV3,.,TGTGCCACCTGGGTCCGACCCGACGCCACTGGTTGGTTCAAGATATTT,CATWVRPDATGWFKIF
TRGJ1/TRGJ2,TRGV9,.,TGTGCCTTGTGGGTTTTGGATTATAAGAAACTCTTT,CALWVLDYKKLF
TRGJ1/TRGJ2,TRGV4,few,TGTGCCACCTGGGATGGGCCCGGTTATTATAAGAAACTCTTT,CATWDGPGYYKKLF
TRGJP2,TRGV2,few,TGTGCCACCTGGGACGGGCATCCGAGTGATTGGATCAAGACGTTT,CATWDGHPSDWIKTF
TRGJ1/TRGJ2,TRGV5,.,TGTGCCACCTGGGACGTCGCCGGTTTTCAGAAACTCTTT,CATWDVAGFQKLF
TRGJP1,TRGV8,.,TGTGCCACCTGGGAGTTGTTTACATTGGGTTGGTTCAAGATATTT,CATWELFTLGWFKIF
TRGJ1/TRGJ2,TRGV5,few,TGTGCCACCTGGGACGGGCCGCGCTATTATAAGAAACTCTTT,CATWDGPRYYKKLF
TRGJP2,TRGV3,few,TGTGCCACCTGGGACGGGCGTGATTGGATCAAGACGTTT,CATWDGRDWIKTF
TRGJ1/TRGJ2,TRGV5,.,TGTGCCACCTGGGATCCCAATTATAAGAAACTCTTT,CATWDPNYKKLF